Each of the 14 T cell receptor beta chains below was sequenced from the same sample in a study of cytomegalovirus exposure and HLA in healthy donors. The PCR ran on 60 Vbeta and 13 Jbeta primers. Method: immunoSEQ multiplex PCR; TCRdb's copy keeps in-frame clones and lacks some. The table includes about 250,000 clones, 65% to 85% detected once. The specimen sequenced was PBMCs. The receptors stem from a female donor in good health and CMV-seronegative.

The chain employs TRBV10-3 and TRBJ2-5; TRBD2 agrees at 7 bases. J lost 9 bases, V lost 2 bases, and 6 bases had no gene match. Germline CDR1 is ENHRY and CDR2 is SYGVKD. This CDR3 is 13 amino acids long. Written as DNA, the CDR3 is TGTGCCATCAGTGAGACTACCGCGGGGGCCCAGTACTTC. Protein sequence: CAISETTAGAQYF.

V is TRBV5-1 and J is TRBJ2-3; 9 bases map to TRBD1. Germline CDR1 is SGHRS and CDR2 is YFSETQ. Trimming cost V 4 bases and J 4 bases; bases outside gene matches: 7. The CDR3 covers 15 residues. CDR3 in DNA: TGCGCCAGCAGCCAGCTACAGGGGGCGGCAGATACGCAGTATTTT. It translates to CASSQLQGAADTQYF.

The gene calls are TRBV11-3 and TRBJ1-2, with 7 bases matching TRBD1. The CDR3 spans 13 residues. The V gene end was trimmed by 5 bases and the J gene end by 6 bases; junction bases not matched to a gene: 6. CDR1 is SGHNT, CDR2 YENEEA, per germline. The CDR3 bases are TGTGCCAGCAGCAACCGGGACAGTCATGGCTACACCTTC. Encoded protein: CASSNRDSHGYTF.

The DNA of the CDR3 is TGTGCCAGCAGTGGGACTAGCGGGAGGGTTTACAATGAGCAGTTCTTC. Translation gives CASSGTSGRVYNEQFF. The V gene is TRBV2, the J gene TRBJ2-1; 15 bases agree with TRBD2. The CDR3 runs to 16 residues. Germline CDR1 SNHLY, CDR2 FYNNEI. J gave up 4 bases and V 4 bases, and 2 bases lay outside the gene matches.

Comment on this clone: Other DNA sequences within the sample encode an identical CDR3. This chain joins TRBV27 and TRBJ2-2; no definite D call. Germline assignment: CDR1 MNHEY and CDR2 SMNVEV (reference sequence). CDR3 length: 11 amino acids. V dropped 3 bases and J dropped 8 bases, with 4 bases sitting between them. In nucleotides, the CDR3 is TGTGCCAGCAGTTTCTCTGGGGAGCTGTTTTTT. Encoded protein: CASSFSGELFF.

A few counts support this clone. V is TRBV27 and J is TRBJ1-2; D is unresolved. Germline V gene lookup returns CDR1 MNHEY and CDR2 SMNVEV (reference sequence). Trimming took 6 bases from V and 5 from J, leaving 10 bases between them. This CDR3 is 12 amino acids long. The CDR3: CASRGRPYGYTF. For the CDR3, the DNA is TGTGCCAGCAGAGGCAGGCCATATGGCTACACCTTC.

CDR3 sequence reads: CASSSGQTYEQYF. The CDR3 DNA follows: TGTGCCAGCAGCTCGGGACAGACCTACGAGCAGTACTTC. This chain joins TRBV7-2 and TRBJ2-7; 7 nucleotides agree with TRBD1. The CDR3 is 13 amino acids. CDR1 is SGHTA, CDR2 FQGNSA, per germline. Losses at the gene ends were 4 bases for V and 2 bases for J; bases not matched to a gene: 2.

The chain combines TRBV29-1 with TRBJ2-3, with 11 bases matching TRBD2. Germline V gene lookup returns CDR1 SQVTM and CDR2 ANQGSEA. This CDR3 is 19 amino acids long. Trimming removed 8 bases from V and 0 bases from J; junction bases left unmatched: 19. The CDR3: CSFLGFSGREVPSTDTQYF. The CDR3, as DNA: TGCAGCTTTTTGGGGTTTAGCGGGAGGGAGGTCCCCAGCACAGATACGCAGTATTTT.

The chain links TRBV19 to TRBJ2-1, with 13 positions matching TRBD2. Germline V gene data show CDR1 as LNHDA and CDR2 as SQIVND (reference sequence). The CDR3 sequence is 14 residues long. Germline trimming cut 8 bases from V and 12 bases from J; bases unmatched to any gene: 10. The DNA for the CDR3 is TGTGCCAGTCTTGACCGGACTAGCGGGAGTAGGCAGTTCTTC. Its translation: CASLDRTSGSRQFF. Using reference TRBV19 and TRBJ2-1 for the parts outside the CDR3, the full variable domain is DGGITQSPKYLFRKEGQNVTLSCEQNLNHDAMYWYRQDPGQGLRLIYYSQIVNDFQKGDIAEGYSVSREKKESFPLTVTSAQKNPTAFYLCASLDRTSGSRQFFGPGTRLTVL.

This clone occurred a few times. The V call is TRBV18, the J call TRBJ1-2, with D unresolved. Germline V gene lookup returns CDR1 KGHSH and CDR2 LQKENI. With 0 bases removed from V and 4 bases from J, the gap between germline ends came to 9 bases. The CDR3 is 14 residues long. CDR3 in amino acids: CASSPPSNSYGYTF. The CDR3 nucleotides read TGTGCCAGCTCACCACCTTCGAACAGCTATGGCTACACCTTC. Full variable domain (rest looked up from reference TRBV18 and TRBJ1-2): NAGVMQNPRHLVRRRGQEARLRCSPMKGHSHVYWYRQLPEEGLKFMVYLQKENIIDESGMPKERFSAEFPKEGPSILRIQQVVRGDSAAYFCASSPPSNSYGYTFGSGTRLTVV.

This chain links TRBV10-3 with TRBJ2-1; 11 positions match TRBD2. This CDR3 is built from 15 residues. V dropped 6 bases and J dropped 3; count of bases not matched to a gene: 4. The V gene's germline CDR1 is ENHRY and CDR2 SYGVKD. The CDR3 DNA is TGTGCCATCAGGGAGACTAGCGGGATCTACAATGAGCAGTTCTTC. Translating gives CAIRETSGIYNEQFF.

This chain joins TRBV27 and TRBJ2-7; the D is unclear. This CDR3 contains 13 residues. V lost 4 bases, J lost 2 bases, and 9 bases lay in between. Germline V gene data show CDR1 as MNHEY and CDR2 as SMNVEV (reference sequence). DNA for the CDR3: TGTGCCAGCAGTTCGGTGGTTACCTACGAGCAGTACTTC. Translation: CASSSVVTYEQYF.

The gene calls are TRBV6-5 and TRBJ1-1; tentative D call: TRBD1 (5 bases). The CDR3 runs 15 residues. V gave up 7 bases and J gave up 3 bases, with 18 bases separating them. Germline V gives CDR1 MNHEY, CDR2 SVGAGI. The CDR3 region has the DNA TGTGCCAGCACCTGGACGGGTTCGGGGGACACTGAAGCTTTCTTT. This encodes CASTWTGSGDTEAFF.

V and J are TRBV28 and TRBJ1-2; TRBD1 matches at 11 bases. Germline CDR1 is MDHEN and CDR2 is SYDVKM. This CDR3 is 15 amino acids long. Unmatched junction bases numbered 11, after V lost 6 bases and J lost 8 bases. The CDR3 bases are TGTGCCAGCAGGGGGACAGGGGGTACCTTAGGCGGCTACACCTTC. Translation gives CASRGTGGTLGGYTF.